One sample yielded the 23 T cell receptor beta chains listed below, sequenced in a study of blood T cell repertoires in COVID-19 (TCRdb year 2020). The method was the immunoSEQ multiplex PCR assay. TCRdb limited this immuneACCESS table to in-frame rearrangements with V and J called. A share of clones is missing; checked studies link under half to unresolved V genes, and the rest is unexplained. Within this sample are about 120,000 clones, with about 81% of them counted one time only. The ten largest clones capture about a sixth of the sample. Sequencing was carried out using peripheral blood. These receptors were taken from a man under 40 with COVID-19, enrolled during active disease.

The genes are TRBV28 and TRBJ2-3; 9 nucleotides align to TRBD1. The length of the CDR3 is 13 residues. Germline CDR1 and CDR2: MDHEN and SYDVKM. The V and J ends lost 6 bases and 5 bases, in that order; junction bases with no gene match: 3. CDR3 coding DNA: TGTGCCAGCAGACGACAGGGGGGAGATACGCAGTATTTT. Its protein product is CASRRQGGDTQYF.

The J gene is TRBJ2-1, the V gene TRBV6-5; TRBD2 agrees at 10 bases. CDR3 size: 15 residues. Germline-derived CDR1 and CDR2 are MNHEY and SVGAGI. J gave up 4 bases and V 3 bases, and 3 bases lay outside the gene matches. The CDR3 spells CASSYTSGAYNEQFF. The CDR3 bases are TGTGCCAGCAGTTATACTAGCGGGGCTTACAATGAGCAGTTCTTC.

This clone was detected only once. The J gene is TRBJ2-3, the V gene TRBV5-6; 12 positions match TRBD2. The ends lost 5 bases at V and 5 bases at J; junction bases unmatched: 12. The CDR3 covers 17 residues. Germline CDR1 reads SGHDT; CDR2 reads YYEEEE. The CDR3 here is CASRSTRLAGGRDTQYF. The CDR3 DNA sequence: TGTGCCAGCAGATCTACCCGCCTAGCGGGGGGGAGAGATACGCAGTATTTT.

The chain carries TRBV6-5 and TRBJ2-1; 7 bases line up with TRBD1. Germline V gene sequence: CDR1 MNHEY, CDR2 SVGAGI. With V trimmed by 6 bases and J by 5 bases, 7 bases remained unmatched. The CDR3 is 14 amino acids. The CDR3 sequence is CASSLGTVHNEQFF. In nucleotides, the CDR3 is TGTGCCAGCAGCCTCGGGACAGTTCACAATGAGCAGTTCTTC.

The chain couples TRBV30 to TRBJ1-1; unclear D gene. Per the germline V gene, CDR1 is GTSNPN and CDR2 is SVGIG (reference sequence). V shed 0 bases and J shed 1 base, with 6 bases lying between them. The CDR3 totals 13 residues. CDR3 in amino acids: CAWSVLWNTEAFF. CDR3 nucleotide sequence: TGTGCCTGGAGTGTTTTATGGAACACTGAAGCTTTCTTT.

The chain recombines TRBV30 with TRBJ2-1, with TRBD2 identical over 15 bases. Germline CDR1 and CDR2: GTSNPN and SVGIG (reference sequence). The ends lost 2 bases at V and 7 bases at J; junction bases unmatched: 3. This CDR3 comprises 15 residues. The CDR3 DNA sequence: TGTGCCTGGAGTCCGGGACTAGCGGGAGGAAATGAGCAGTTCTTC. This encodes CAWSPGLAGGNEQFF.

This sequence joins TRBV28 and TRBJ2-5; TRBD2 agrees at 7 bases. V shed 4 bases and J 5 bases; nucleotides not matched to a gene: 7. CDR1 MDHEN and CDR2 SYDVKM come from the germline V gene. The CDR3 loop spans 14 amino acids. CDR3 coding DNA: TGTGCCAGCAGTTCCCCGACTAGCCTGGAGACCCAGTACTTC. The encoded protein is CASSSPTSLETQYF.

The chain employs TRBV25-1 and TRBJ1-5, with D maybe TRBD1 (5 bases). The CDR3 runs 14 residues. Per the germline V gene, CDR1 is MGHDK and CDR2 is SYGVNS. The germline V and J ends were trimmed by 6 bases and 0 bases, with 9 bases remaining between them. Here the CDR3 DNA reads TGTGCCAGCAGACGGGGGAATAGCAATCAGCCCCAGCATTTT. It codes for CASRRGNSNQPQHF.

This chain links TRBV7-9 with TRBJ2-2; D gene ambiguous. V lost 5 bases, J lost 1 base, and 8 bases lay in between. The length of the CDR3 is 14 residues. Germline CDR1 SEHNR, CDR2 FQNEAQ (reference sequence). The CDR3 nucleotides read TGTGCCAGCAGCATTCACAGGAACACCGGGGAGCTGTTTTTT. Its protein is CASSIHRNTGELFF.

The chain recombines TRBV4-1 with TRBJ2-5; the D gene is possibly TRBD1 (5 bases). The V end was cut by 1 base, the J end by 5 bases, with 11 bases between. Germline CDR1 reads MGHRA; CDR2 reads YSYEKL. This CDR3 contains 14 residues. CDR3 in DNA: TGCGCCAGCAGCCAAGTTGGGGCTAAGGAGACCCAGTACTTC. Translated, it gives CASSQVGAKETQYF.

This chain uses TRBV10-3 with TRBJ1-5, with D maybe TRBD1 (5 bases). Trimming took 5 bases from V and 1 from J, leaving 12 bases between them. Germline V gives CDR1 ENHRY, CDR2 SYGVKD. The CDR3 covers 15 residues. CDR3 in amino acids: CAISSGEVSNQPQHF. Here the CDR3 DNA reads TGTGCCATCAGTTCGGGGGAGGTGAGCAATCAGCCCCAGCATTTT.

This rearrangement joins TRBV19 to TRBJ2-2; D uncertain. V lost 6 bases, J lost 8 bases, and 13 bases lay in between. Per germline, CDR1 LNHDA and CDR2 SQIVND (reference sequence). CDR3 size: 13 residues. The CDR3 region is CASSPGPRGELFF. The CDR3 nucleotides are TGTGCCAGTAGCCCGGGTCCGAGGGGGGAGCTGTTTTTT.

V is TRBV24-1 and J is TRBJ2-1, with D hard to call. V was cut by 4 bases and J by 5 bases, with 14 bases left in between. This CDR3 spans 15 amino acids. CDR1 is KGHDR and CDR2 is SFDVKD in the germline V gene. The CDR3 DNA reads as TGTGCCACCAGTGAGCCCTCTTACGGAGACAATGAGCAGTTCTTC. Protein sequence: CATSEPSYGDNEQFF.

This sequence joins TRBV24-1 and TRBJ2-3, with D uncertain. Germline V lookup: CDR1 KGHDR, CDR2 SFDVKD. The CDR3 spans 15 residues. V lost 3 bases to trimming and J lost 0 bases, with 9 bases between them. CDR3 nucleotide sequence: TGTGCCACCAGTGATGCTACAGTGAGCACAGATACGCAGTATTTT. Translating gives CATSDATVSTDTQYF.

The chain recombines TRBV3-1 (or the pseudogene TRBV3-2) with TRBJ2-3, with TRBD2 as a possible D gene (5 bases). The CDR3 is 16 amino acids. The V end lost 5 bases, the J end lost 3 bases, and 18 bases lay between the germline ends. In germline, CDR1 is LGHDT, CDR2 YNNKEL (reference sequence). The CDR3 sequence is CASSKRRAVITDTQYF. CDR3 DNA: TGTGCCAGCAGCAAAAGGAGAGCGGTTATTACAGATACGCAGTATTTT.

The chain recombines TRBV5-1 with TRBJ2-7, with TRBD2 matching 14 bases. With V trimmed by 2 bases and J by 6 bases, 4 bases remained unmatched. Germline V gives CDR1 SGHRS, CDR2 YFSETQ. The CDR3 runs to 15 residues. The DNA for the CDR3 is TGCGCCAGCAGCTTAGGGGGACTAGCGGGAGTCGAGCAGTACTTC. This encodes CASSLGGLAGVEQYF. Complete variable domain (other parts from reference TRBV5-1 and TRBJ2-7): KAGVTQTPRYLIKTRGQQVTLSCSPISGHRSVSWYQQTPGQGLQFLFEYFSETQRNKGNFPGRFSGRQFSNSRSEMNVSTLELGDSALYLCASSLGGLAGVEQYFGPGTRLTVT.

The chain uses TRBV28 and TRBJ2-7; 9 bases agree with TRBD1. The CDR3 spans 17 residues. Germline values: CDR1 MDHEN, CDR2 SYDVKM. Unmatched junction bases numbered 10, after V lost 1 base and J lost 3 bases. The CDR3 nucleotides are TGTGCCAGCAGTTTATTCTTTGGGATGACAGGGGGCTACGAGCAGTACTTC. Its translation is CASSLFFGMTGGYEQYF.

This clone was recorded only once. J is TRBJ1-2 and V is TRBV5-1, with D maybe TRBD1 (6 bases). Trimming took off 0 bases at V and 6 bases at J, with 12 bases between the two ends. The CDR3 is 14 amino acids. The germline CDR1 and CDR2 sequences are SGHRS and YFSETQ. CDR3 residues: CASSLVPGVDGYTF. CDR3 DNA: TGCGCCAGCAGCTTGGTACCAGGGGTCGATGGCTACACCTTC.

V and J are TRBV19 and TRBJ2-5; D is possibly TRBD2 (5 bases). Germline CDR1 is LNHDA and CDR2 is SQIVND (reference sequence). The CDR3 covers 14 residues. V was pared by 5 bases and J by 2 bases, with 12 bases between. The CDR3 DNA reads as TGTGCCAGTAGTTTTGAGGGCAGGCAAGAGACCCAGTACTTC. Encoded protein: CASSFEGRQETQYF.

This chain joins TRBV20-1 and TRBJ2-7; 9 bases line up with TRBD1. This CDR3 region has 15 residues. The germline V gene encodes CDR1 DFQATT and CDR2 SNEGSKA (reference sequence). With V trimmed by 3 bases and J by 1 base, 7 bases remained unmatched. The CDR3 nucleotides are TGCAGTGCTAGTCCCGGGACAGGGAATTCCTACGAGCAGTACTTC. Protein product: CSASPGTGNSYEQYF.

The CDR3: CASSVESGGSYNEQFF. DNA of the CDR3: TGTGCCAGCAGCGTAGAATCGGGGGGTTCCTACAATGAGCAGTTCTTC. The chain links TRBV9 to TRBJ2-1; TRBD2 matches 7 bases. The J segment lost 1 base and the V segment lost 0 bases, leaving 4 bases of the junction unmatched. The germline gives CDR1 SGDLS, CDR2 YYNGEE. This CDR3 region has 16 residues.

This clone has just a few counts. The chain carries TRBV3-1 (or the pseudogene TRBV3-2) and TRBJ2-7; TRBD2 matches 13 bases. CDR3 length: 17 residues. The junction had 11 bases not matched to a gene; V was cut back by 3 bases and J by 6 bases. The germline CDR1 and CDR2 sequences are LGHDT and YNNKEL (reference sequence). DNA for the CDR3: TGTGCCAGCAGCCAGGGACTAGCGGGAACATATTCTCTCGAGCAGTACTTC. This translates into CASSQGLAGTYSLEQYF.

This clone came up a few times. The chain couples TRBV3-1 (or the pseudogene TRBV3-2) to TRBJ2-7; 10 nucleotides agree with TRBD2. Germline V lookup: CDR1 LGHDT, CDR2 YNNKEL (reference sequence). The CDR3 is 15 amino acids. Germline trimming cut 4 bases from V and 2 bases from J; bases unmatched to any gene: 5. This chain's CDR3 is CASSPQAGGAYEQYF. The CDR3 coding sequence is TGTGCCAGCAGCCCTCAAGCGGGGGGGGCCTACGAGCAGTACTTC.